These 13 T cell receptor beta chains came from one sample sequenced in a study of blood T cell repertoires in COVID-19. The method was immunoSEQ multiplex PCR; TCRdb's version includes in-frame clones alone and lacks a portion of them. The top ten clones hold 2% to 3% of a sample with under 250,000 clones, about 87% of them seen once. Source material: peripheral blood. Source of these receptors: a man aged 25-45 years with COVID-19, enrolled during active disease.

The chain recombines TRBV5-4 with TRBJ1-1; the D is unclear. The CDR3 has 12 amino acids. V lost 2 bases and J lost 6, with 8 bases in between. Germline assignment: CDR1 SGHNT and CDR2 YYREEE (reference sequence). The chain's CDR3 is CASSFVSAEAFF. The CDR3 DNA reads TGTGCCAGCAGCTTCGTTTCGGCTGAAGCTTTCTTT. The variable domain in full, completed from reference TRBV5-4 and TRBJ1-1, reads ETGVTQSPTHLIKTRGQQVTLRCSSQSGHNTVSWYQQALGQGPQFIFQYYREEENGRGNFPPRFSGLQFPNYSSELNVNALELDDSALYLCASSFVSAEAFFGQGTRLTVV.

The chain joins TRBV4-1 to TRBJ2-7; TRBD1 matches at 8 bases. The CDR3 contains 15 residues. The V gene's germline CDR1 is MGHRA and CDR2 YSYEKL. Trimming at V came to 5 bases and at J to 2 bases, leaving 8 bases not matched to a gene. The CDR3 DNA is TGCGCCAGCAGCACCGGACAGGGAGAAGCCTACGAGCAGTACTTC. Translating it yields CASSTGQGEAYEQYF.

The CDR3 region has the DNA TGCGCCAGCAGCCGGGAGGGACAGATGAACACTGAAGCTTTCTTT. Its translation is CASSREGQMNTEAFF. The chain has TRBV5-1 and TRBJ1-1, with 7 bases matching TRBD1. V lost 4 bases and J lost 0; bases outside the gene matches: 6. Germline loops: CDR1 SGHRS, CDR2 YFSETQ. The CDR3 has 15 residues.

The genes are TRBV6-4 and TRBJ1-2, with 7 bases aligning to TRBD1. The CDR3 runs to 15 residues. V trimming: 3 bases; J trimming: 13 bases; junction bases outside the gene matches: 17. Germline CDR1 reads MRHNA; CDR2 reads SNTAGT. Here the CDR3 reads CASSDALQGTVTFTF. CDR3 coding DNA: TGTGCCAGCAGTGATGCACTACAGGGGACGGTTACCTTCACCTTC.

The rearrangement joins TRBV27 to TRBJ1-2; 10 bases map to TRBD1. The V and J ends lost 1 base and 6 bases, in that order; junction bases with no gene match: 11. This CDR3 comprises 17 residues. Germline CDR1 reads MNHEY; CDR2 reads SMNVEV (reference sequence). CDR3 in amino acids: CASSLYPDRGIVDGYTF. CDR3 nucleotides: TGTGCCAGCAGTTTATATCCGGACAGGGGGATCGTCGATGGCTACACCTTC.

This chain uses TRBV4-2 with TRBJ1-2; 8 bases line up with TRBD1. V shed 2 bases, J shed 4 bases, and the junction held 3 bases outside the gene matches. The CDR3 totals 14 residues. In germline, CDR1 is LGHNA, CDR2 YNFKEQ. The CDR3 DNA reads as TGTGCCAGCAGCCAAAACAGGGGGGGCTATGGCTACACCTTC. Translation gives CASSQNRGGYGYTF.

CDR3 protein: CASSPLDRGWGYTF. The CDR3 coding sequence is TGTGCCAGCAGCCCCCTAGACAGGGGATGGGGCTACACCTTC. The chain uses TRBV5-4 and TRBJ1-2, with 8 nucleotides matching TRBD1. V was pared by 4 bases and J by 8 bases, with 10 bases of the junction left unmatched. The CDR3 runs to 14 residues. Germline CDR1 is SGHNT and CDR2 is YYREEE (reference sequence).

The chain links TRBV5-1 to TRBJ2-3; the D gene is possibly TRBD1 (5 bases). The V gene's germline CDR1 is SGHRS and CDR2 YFSETQ. CDR3 length: 14 residues. Between the trimmed V and J ends, which lost 6 bases and 0 bases, there was a span of 11 bases. CDR3 DNA: TGCGCCAGCAAATTTGGGGCAAGCACAGATACGCAGTATTTT. It is translated as CASKFGASTDTQYF.

J is TRBJ1-2 and V is TRBV2, with 8 bases lining up with TRBD1. Per the germline V gene, CDR1 is SNHLY and CDR2 is FYNNEI. CDR3 length equals 13 residues. Trimming at V came to 5 bases and at J to 8 bases, leaving 7 bases not matched to a gene. The CDR3 nucleotides are TGTGCCAGCAGTACCGACAGGGGACAGGGCTACACCTTC. Protein sequence: CASSTDRGQGYTF.

The chain is built from TRBV7-9 and TRBJ1-6, with a tentative D call TRBD1 (5 bases). V dropped 0 bases and J dropped 11 bases, with 14 bases sitting between them. This CDR3 spans 15 amino acids. Per germline, CDR1 SEHNR and CDR2 FQNEAQ (reference sequence). CDR3 in DNA: TGTGCCAGCAGCTTAGCGGGCGGGGGTTTAACACCCCTCCACTTT. This codes for CASSLAGGGLTPLHF.

The chain joins TRBV7-2 to TRBJ2-4; 7 positions match TRBD2. The trim removed 0 bases at V and 1 base at J, leaving 3 bases unmatched. Germline values: CDR1 SGHTA, CDR2 FQGNSA. The CDR3 runs 16 residues. The CDR3 sequence: CASSLAGGAAKNIQYF. The CDR3 nucleotides read TGTGCCAGCAGCTTAGCGGGAGGGGCGGCCAAAAACATTCAGTACTTC.

The table lists this clone with a count of one. The chain employs TRBV6-6 and TRBJ1-2; no clear D. V was shortened by 5 bases and J by 2 bases, with 21 bases between the two germline ends. CDR1 and CDR2 (germline): MNHNY, SVGAGI (reference sequence). There are 17 residues in the CDR3. The CDR3, as DNA: TGTGCCAGCAGTCAGTTCGCGTCTCGTCAGGCGAACTATGGCTACACCTTC. This sequence encodes CASSQFASRQANYGYTF.

The chain carries TRBV6-5 and TRBJ1-2; 7 bases match TRBD1. The germline CDR1 and CDR2 sequences are MNHEY and SVGAGI. This CDR3 comprises 15 residues. With 7 bases clipped from V and 2 bases from J, the junction kept 10 bases outside the gene matches. The CDR3 DNA follows: TGTGCCAGCACTCACAGGGGCCAAATCAACTATGGCTACACCTTC. Translation: CASTHRGQINYGYTF.